This TCR beta chain derives from a study of blood T cells in healthy people across ages. Whole-study context: Through template switching, about one barcoded beta molecule was captured per two T cells, as measured in model experiments.

Primed by a sample-barcoded 5' primer and a J-beta primer mix, a second PCR proceeded for about 7 to 11 cycles. TCRdb re-analysed the 5' RACE reads in MiXCR, keeping a single row per CDR3 protein. The sample consists of about 670,000 distinct CDR3 sequences, roughly half of them appearing once. Study-wide results and caveats: In these data, TCR beta diversity tracked strongly with naive T cell percentage. Without sorted subsets, naive and antigen-experienced compartments could not be conclusively compared. More naive CD4+ cells and higher diversity were found in long-lived than in aged donors.

After removal of 5 bases from V and 0 bases from J, the junction contained 12 bases not matched to a gene. CDR1 and CDR2 from the germline V gene are DFQATT and SNEGSKA (reference sequence). This CDR3 is built from 16 residues. To note about this clonotype: Its antigen is currently unknown.

This TCR came from a woman of 80 years or more in good health. The rearrangement uses TRBV20-1 and TRBJ1-1, with 7 bases identical to TRBD1. Sequencing was carried out using blood. The chain's CDR3 is CSAATGNAGMNTEAFF. Here the CDR3 DNA reads TGCAGTGCTGCGACAGGGAACGCGGGGATGAACACTGAAGCTTTCTTT.